This is a list of T cell receptor beta chains from one sample in a study of immune cell composition in non-small cell lung cancer. The data were produced by immunoSEQ multiplex PCR, yet TCRdb's version contains in-frame clones alone and is incomplete. The sample gives thousands of clones, under 85% of which show up once; 12% is in the top ten. The specimen was lung tumor tissue. These TCRs come from a human donor with non-small cell lung cancer. CDR3s include the opening cysteine and the closing phenylalanine or tryptophan. The D gene is left open where the match is weak. Size is stated for part of the rows, as once, few or many counts, or as a class when the clone is expanded.

length,V,D,J,size,DNA,CDR3
15,TRBV2,NA,TRBJ2-5,few,TGTGCCAGCAGTGAAGCTTGGCGGGGACAAGAGACCCAGTACTTC,CASSEAWRGQETQYF
14,TRBV2,NA,TRBJ2-2,NA,TGTGCCAGCATAAGAGGACAGAACACCGGGGAGCTGTTTTTT,CASIRGQNTGELFF
16,TRBV1,NA,TRBJ2-1,NA,TGCACCAGCAGCCACCCCCTAGCGGGGGGGAACAATGAGCAGTTCTTC,CTSSHPLAGGNNEQFF
14,TRBV5-1,NA,TRBJ1-5,few,TGCGCCAGCAGTTCGGACATCCCTGGTCAGCCCCAGCATTTT,CASSSDIPGQPQHF
15,TRBV7-3,TRBD2,TRBJ2-3,NA,TGTGCCAGCAGCTTAGGGACTAGCGGGGACGGCACGCAGTATTTT,CASSLGTSGDGTQYF
12,TRBV7-2,TRBD1,TRBJ1-2,NA,TGTGCCAGCTCTACGACAGGGAGGGGCTACACCTTC,CASSTTGRGYTF
15,TRBV18,TRBD1,TRBJ2-5,NA,TGTGCCAGCTCAGCATCTGTCGGACAGGGGGTGACCCAGTACTTC,CASSASVGQGVTQYF
15,TRBV11-3,TRBD2,TRBJ2-1,NA,TGTGCCAGCAGTCGCGGACTAGCGGGGGACAATGAGCAGTTCTTC,CASSRGLAGDNEQFF
14,TRBV18,NA,TRBJ1-1,NA,TGTGCCAGCTTGGACAGTACGTCGAACACTGAAGCTTTCTTT,CASLDSTSNTEAFF
16,TRBV6-5,TRBD1,TRBJ1-2,NA,TGTGCCAGCAGTTACTCCGCCTCCGGGACAGGGTATGGCTACACCTTC,CASSYSASGTGYGYTF
15,TRBV28,NA,TRBJ2-2,NA,TGTGCCAGCAGTTTATGGCGGCCCCTCTCCGGGGAGCTGTTTTTT,CASSLWRPLSGELFF
14,TRBV5-1,NA,TRBJ1-6,NA,TGCGCCAGCAGCTTGGGACAGGTTAATTCACCCCTCCACTTT,CASSLGQVNSPLHF
12,TRBV29-1,NA,TRBJ1-2,few,TGCAGCGTTTCGGTCTCTTTTGATGGCTACACCTTC,CSVSVSFDGYTF
14,TRBV5-1,TRBD2,TRBJ2-1,NA,TGCGCCAGCACTCGGGGACTAGCGGCCAATGAGCAGTTCTTC,CASTRGLAANEQFF
16,TRBV29-1,NA,TRBJ2-3,NA,TGCAGCGTTTTAGAGATCGGACAAGGGAGCACAGATACGCAGTATTTT,CSVLEIGQGSTDTQYF
13,TRBV2,TRBD1,TRBJ2-7,few,TGTGCCAGCAGAAGGACAGGGAACTACGAGCAGTACTTC,CASRRTGNYEQYF
16,TRBV19,TRBD1,TRBJ2-2,NA,TGTGCCTCGGAGGGCGGACAGGGGGTAAGCGCCGGGGAGCTGTTTTTT,CASEGGQGVSAGELFF
19,TRBV7-9,TRBD1,TRBJ1-5,NA,TGTGCCAGCAGCTCCACCGACAGGGGCACCCTTCAGAGCAATCAGCCCCAGCATTTT,CASSSTDRGTLQSNQPQHF
13,TRBV29-1,NA,TRBJ1-1,NA,TGCAGCGTTGTTGCGGGTTTGGATACTGAAGCTTTCTTT,CSVVAGLDTEAFF
14,TRBV5-1,TRBD1,TRBJ1-2,few,TGCGCCAGCAGCTTGGCGGACAGGAATGATGGCTACACCTTC,CASSLADRNDGYTF
15,TRBV4-2,TRBD1,TRBJ2-1,NA,TGTGCCAGCAGCCAAGGGACAGGGGGTGGTGATGAGCAGTTCTTC,CASSQGTGGGDEQFF
17,TRBV28,TRBD1,TRBJ2-7,NA,TGTGCCAGCAGTTTACAGAGGTGGCAGGGGGCGATGAACGAGCAGTACTTC,CASSLQRWQGAMNEQYF
13,TRBV6-6,NA,TRBJ1-1,NA,TGTGCCAGCTTGGGCAGGCGGAACACTGAAGCTTTCTTT,CASLGRRNTEAFF
17,TRBV4-1,NA,TRBJ1-3,few,TGCGCCAGCAGCCAAGGGGGGCCCTCCCGCTCTGGAAACACCATATATTTT,CASSQGGPSRSGNTIYF
19,TRBV15,TRBD2,TRBJ2-5,NA,TGTGCCACCAGCAGAGATAGAGGAACTAGCGGTTTTCTTCAAGAGACCCAGTACTTC,CATSRDRGTSGFLQETQYF
12,TRBV30,NA,TRBJ1-3,few,TGTGCCTGGAAAGCGGCGGGAAACACCATATATTTT,CAWKAAGNTIYF
16,TRBV4-2,TRBD2,TRBJ2-7,few,TGTGCCAGCAGCCAGGGAGCCCTAGCGGGGGGCGACGAGCAGTACTTC,CASSQGALAGGDEQYF